This is a list of T cell receptor beta chains from one sample in a study of post-analysis software for immune sequencing data. From the PCR reads, TCRdb called clonotypes with MiXCR, one entry per CDR3 protein. Of roughly 800,000 distinct CDR3 sequences in the sample, about 57% were seen once. Source material: blood. The origin of the receptors is a girl aged 5 to 17 with multiple sclerosis. Each CDR3 is given with its conserved first and last residue. A D gene is named only where the DNA matches it firmly. Clone size is stated in some rows and not others, as once, few, many or a class when expanded.

>TRBD1|TRBJ2-3|NA|TRBV7-3
CASSLTGTGVYF
TGTGCCAGCAGCTTAACGGGGACAGGGGTGTATTTT
>NA|TRBJ2-3|NA|TRBV20-1
CSASWVNGDPDTQYF
TGCAGTGCTAGTTGGGTCAACGGGGATCCAGATACGCAGTATTTT
>TRBD1|TRBJ2-1|NA|TRBV12-3/TRBV12-4
CASSLGSTGNEQFF
TGTGCCAGCAGTTTAGGCTCGACAGGGAATGAGCAGTTCTTC
>NA|TRBJ1-2|NA|TRBV20-1
CSARPMGGVEYGYTF
TGCAGTGCTAGACCCATGGGGGGGGTTGAATATGGCTACACCTTC
>NA|TRBJ2-7|NA|TRBV5-1
CASSLLVTDQSEQYF
TGCGCCAGCAGCTTGCTAGTGACGGACCAGTCCGAGCAGTACTTC
>NA|TRBJ2-7|NA|TRBV20-1
CSASKLEVEQYF
TGCAGTGCTAGTAAACTAGAGGTTGAGCAGTACTTC
>NA|TRBJ2-7|NA|TRBV5-6
CASSLDRMSYEQYF
TGTGCCAGCAGCTTGGACAGGATGTCCTACGAGCAGTACTTC
>TRBD1|TRBJ2-7|NA|TRBV9
CASSTWTGGLGNEQYF
TGTGCCAGCAGCACATGGACAGGGGGCCTTGGCAATGAGCAGTACTTC
>NA|TRBJ2-3|NA|TRBV7-9
CASSPPVGATLTDTQYF
TGTGCCAGCAGCCCCCCAGTGGGGGCGACCCTCACAGATACGCAGTATTTT
>NA|TRBJ1-5|NA|TRBV20-1
CSAYRDSNQPQHF
TGCAGTGCCTACAGGGATAGCAATCAGCCCCAGCATTTT
>NA|TRBJ2-4|NA|TRBV7-6
CASSLTGVMYEQYF
TGTGCCAGCAGCTTAACGGGAGTTATGTATGAGCAGTACTTC
>NA|TRBJ2-7|few|TRBV29-1
CSVELGYEQYF
TGCAGCGTTGAACTGGGTTACGAGCAGTACTTC
>TRBD1|TRBJ2-5|NA|TRBV7-7
CASSPGDRAQETQYF
TGTGCTAGCAGCCCGGGGGACAGGGCCCAAGAGACCCAGTACTTC
>TRBD2|TRBJ2-3|once|TRBV20-1
CSARDPSGLITSDTQYF
TGCAGTGCTAGAGACCCTAGCGGATTGATAACGTCAGATACGCAGTATTTT
>TRBD2|TRBJ2-7|NA|TRBV5-6
CASSLDLAGAYYEQYF
TGTGCCAGCAGCTTGGATCTAGCGGGAGCTTACTACGAGCAGTACTTC
>TRBD2|TRBJ2-3|NA|TRBV2
CASSVGLERRDTQYF
TGTGCCAGCAGTGTCGGACTAGAACGACGGGATACGCAGTATTTT
>NA|TRBJ2-7|NA|TRBV28
CASRRRISDYEQYF
TGTGCCAGCAGGCGGAGGATCTCTGACTACGAGCAGTACTTC
>NA|TRBJ2-3|NA|TRBV20-1
CSASVGTDTQYF
TGCAGTGCTAGTGTAGGCACAGATACGCAGTATTTT
>TRBD1|TRBJ2-1|NA|TRBV9
CASSPDRGFGDEQFF
TGTGCCAGCAGCCCCGACAGGGGATTTGGGGATGAGCAGTTCTTC
>TRBD1|TRBJ1-2|NA|TRBV4-1
CASSPFGQGYGYTF
TGCGCCAGCAGCCCCTTCGGACAGGGCTATGGCTACACCTTC
>NA|TRBJ2-3|once|TRBV7-9
CASSAGGGNTDTQYF
TGTGCCAGCAGCGCCGGGGGCGGAAACACAGATACGCAGTATTTT
>NA|TRBJ1-4|NA|TRBV14
CASSPRTRTRKLFF
TGTGCCAGCAGCCCGAGGACGCGGACCCGAAAACTGTTTTTT
>NA|TRBJ2-7|once|TRBV10-3
CATSEGVSTYEQYF
TGTGCCACCAGTGAAGGGGTTTCGACCTACGAGCAGTACTTC
>NA|TRBJ2-1|NA|TRBV12-3/TRBV12-4
CASSLRVLGGYNEQFF
TGTGCCAGCAGCTTACGGGTCTTAGGGGGATACAATGAGCAGTTCTTC
>TRBD2|TRBJ2-7|few|TRBV6-1
CASSEESSGYYEQYF
TGTGCCAGCAGTGAAGAATCTAGCGGGTACTACGAGCAGTACTTC
>TRBD1|TRBJ1-5|NA|TRBV6-5
CASRRQGIDGNQPQHF
TGTGCCAGCAGACGACAGGGTATTGATGGCAATCAGCCCCAGCATTTT
>NA|TRBJ2-7|NA|TRBV4-2
CASSQDVAASSYEQYF
TGTGCCAGCAGCCAAGATGTAGCGGCAAGCTCCTACGAGCAGTACTTC
>TRBD2|TRBJ2-1|NA|TRBV7-9
CASSSIPREGAYNEQFF
TGTGCCAGCAGCTCGATCCCACGGGAGGGGGCCTACAATGAGCAGTTCTTC
>TRBD2|TRBJ2-1|NA|TRBV6-5
CASSYSASGGRNEQFF
TGTGCCAGCAGTTACTCGGCTAGCGGGGGGCGAAACGAGCAGTTCTTC
>NA|TRBJ1-2|NA|TRBV29-1
CSGGEWQGNGYTF
TGCAGCGGAGGGGAGTGGCAGGGGAATGGCTACACCTTC
>NA|TRBJ2-1|few|TRBV12-3/TRBV12-4
CASSLTGRKLNEQFF
TGTGCCAGCAGTTTGACCGGGAGAAAGTTGAATGAGCAGTTCTTC
>TRBD1|TRBJ2-7|NA|TRBV5-6
CASSLAPGQGGGSYEQYF
TGTGCCAGCAGCTTGGCCCCGGGACAGGGCGGCGGTTCCTACGAGCAGTACTTC
>TRBD2|TRBJ2-1|few|TRBV15
CATSSGRLYNEQFF
TGTGCCACCAGCAGCGGGAGGTTGTACAATGAGCAGTTCTTC
>NA|TRBJ1-4|once|TRBV3-1
CASSQDNPIEGLFF
TGTGCCAGCAGCCAAGATAATCCGATTGAGGGACTGTTTTTT
>TRBD2|TRBJ2-1|NA|TRBV4-1
CASSQVGGGYEQFF
TGCGCCAGCAGCCAGGTCGGGGGGGGCTATGAGCAGTTCTTC
>TRBD1|TRBJ1-5|NA|TRBV29-1
CSVANRTGGNQPQHF
TGCAGCGTGGCCAACCGGACAGGGGGAAATCAGCCCCAGCATTTT
>NA|TRBJ2-7|NA|TRBV5-1
CASSLAIFGTPRSYEQYF
TGCGCCAGCAGCTTGGCTATTTTTGGGACCCCGCGCTCCTACGAGCAGTACTTC